This TCR beta chain originates from a study of identical twins. This CDR3 has 12 residues. V gave up 5 bases and J gave up 3 bases, with 7 bases separating them. Germline CDR1 reads LGHDT; CDR2 reads YNNKEL (reference sequence). TCRdb ran MiXCR on the 5' RACE reads and lists one entry per CDR3 protein. This sample has over 200,000 distinct CDR3 sequences; 6.5% occur once, and the top ten carry just over 14%. The sample also formed part of further work on T cells expressing NK-cell markers. That paper adds: Seven of the eight sequenced donors were classified as HCMV-seropositive, and one was classified as seronegative. In a few donors, these clonotypes also led the CD3+CD56-NKG2C+ fraction.

Sequenced input: CD8+ T cells sorted from blood. The chain employs TRBV3-1 and TRBJ1-2; D not resolved. The sequence came from a woman younger than 30 in good health. The CDR3 is CASSVLDYGYTF. The CDR3 bases are TGTGCCAGCAGCGTGCTGGACTATGGCTACACCTTC.